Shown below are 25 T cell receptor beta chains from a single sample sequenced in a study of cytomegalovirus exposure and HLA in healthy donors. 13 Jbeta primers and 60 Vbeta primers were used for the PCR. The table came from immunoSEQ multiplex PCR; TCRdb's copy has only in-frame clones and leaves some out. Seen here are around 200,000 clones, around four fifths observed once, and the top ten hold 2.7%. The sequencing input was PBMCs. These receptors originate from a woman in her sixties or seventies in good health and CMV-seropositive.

As DNA, the CDR3 is TGTGCCAGCTCATCCCTCCTAGCGGGAAACTTGAATGAGCAGTTCTTC. It specifies CASSSLLAGNLNEQFF. The chain has TRBV7-8 and TRBJ2-1, with 9 bases fitting TRBD2. Germline CDR1 SGHVS, CDR2 FQNEAQ. V was clipped by 8 bases and J by 7 bases; unmatched bases: 15. This CDR3 comprises 16 residues.

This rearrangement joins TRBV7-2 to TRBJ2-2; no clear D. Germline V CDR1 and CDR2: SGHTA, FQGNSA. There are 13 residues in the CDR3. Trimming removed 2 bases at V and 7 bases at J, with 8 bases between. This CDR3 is CASSLSVVGELFF. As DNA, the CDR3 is TGTGCCAGCAGCTTATCTGTCGTCGGGGAGCTGTTTTTT.

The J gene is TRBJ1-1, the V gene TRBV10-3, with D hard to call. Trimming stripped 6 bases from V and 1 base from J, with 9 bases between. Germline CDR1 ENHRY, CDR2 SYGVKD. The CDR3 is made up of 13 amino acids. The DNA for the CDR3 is TGTGCCATCAGCCAACCGGGGAACACTGAAGCTTTCTTT. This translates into CAISQPGNTEAFF.

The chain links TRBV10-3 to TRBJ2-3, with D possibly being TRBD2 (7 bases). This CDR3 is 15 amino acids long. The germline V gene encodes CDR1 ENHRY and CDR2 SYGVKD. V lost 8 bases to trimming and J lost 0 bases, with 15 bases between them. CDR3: CAIRGGGGSTDTQYF. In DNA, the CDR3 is TGTGCCATCCGCGGTGGGGGGGGCAGCACAGATACGCAGTATTTT.

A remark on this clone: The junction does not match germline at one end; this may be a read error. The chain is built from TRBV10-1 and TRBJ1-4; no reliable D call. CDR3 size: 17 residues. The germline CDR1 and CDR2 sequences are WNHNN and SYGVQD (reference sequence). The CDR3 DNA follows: TGCGCCAGCAGCGAGTATCCGAGGCCGCCTTTAAATGAAAAACTGTTTTTT. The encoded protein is CASSEYPRPPLNEKLFF.

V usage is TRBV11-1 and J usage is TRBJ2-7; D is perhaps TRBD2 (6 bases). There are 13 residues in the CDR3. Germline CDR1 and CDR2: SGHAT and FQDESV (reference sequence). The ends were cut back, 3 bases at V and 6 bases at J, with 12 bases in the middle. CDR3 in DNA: TGTGCCAGCAGCTTCCGGGACTCCGCCGAGCAGTACTTC. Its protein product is CASSFRDSAEQYF.

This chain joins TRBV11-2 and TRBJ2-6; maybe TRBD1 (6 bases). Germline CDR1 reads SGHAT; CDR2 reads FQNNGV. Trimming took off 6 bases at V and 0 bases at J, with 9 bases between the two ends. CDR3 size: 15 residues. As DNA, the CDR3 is TGTGCCAGCAGGTTACAGGGCTCTGGGGCCAACGTCCTGACTTTC. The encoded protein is CASRLQGSGANVLTF.

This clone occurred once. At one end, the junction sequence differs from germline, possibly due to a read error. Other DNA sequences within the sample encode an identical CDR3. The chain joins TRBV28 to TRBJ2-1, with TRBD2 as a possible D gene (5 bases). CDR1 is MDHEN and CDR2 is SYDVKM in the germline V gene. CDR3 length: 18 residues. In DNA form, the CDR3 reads TGCGCCAGCAGTTTATTTAAGGGTAGCTCAGTAGGGAGAAATGAGCAGTTCTTC. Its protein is CASSLFKGSSVGRNEQFF.

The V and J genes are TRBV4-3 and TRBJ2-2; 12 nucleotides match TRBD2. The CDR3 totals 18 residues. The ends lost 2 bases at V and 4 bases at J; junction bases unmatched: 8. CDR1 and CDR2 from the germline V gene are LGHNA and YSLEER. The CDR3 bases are TGCGCCAGCAGCCAACTGTTACTAGCGGGGGGCCCCACCGGGGAGCTGTTTTTT. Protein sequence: CASSQLLLAGGPTGELFF.

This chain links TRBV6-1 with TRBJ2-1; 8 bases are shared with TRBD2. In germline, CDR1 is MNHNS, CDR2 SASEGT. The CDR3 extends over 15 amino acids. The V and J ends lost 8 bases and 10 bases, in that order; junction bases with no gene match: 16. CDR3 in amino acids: CASAPLNSGIGEQFF. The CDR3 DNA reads TGTGCCAGCGCCCCCCTAAATAGCGGGATAGGGGAGCAGTTCTTC.

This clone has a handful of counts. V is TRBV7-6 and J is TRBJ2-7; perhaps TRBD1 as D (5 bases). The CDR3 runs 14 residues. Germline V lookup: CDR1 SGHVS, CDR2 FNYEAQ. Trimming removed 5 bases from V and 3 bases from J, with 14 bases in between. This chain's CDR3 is CASSETTQGYEQYF. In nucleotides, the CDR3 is TGTGCCAGCAGCGAAACGACCCAGGGCTACGAGCAGTACTTC.

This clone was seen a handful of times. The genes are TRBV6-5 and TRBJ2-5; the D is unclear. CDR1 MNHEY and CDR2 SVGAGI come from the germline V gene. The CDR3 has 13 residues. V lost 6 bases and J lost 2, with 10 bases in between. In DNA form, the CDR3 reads TGTGCCAGCAGCCCCCCTCCTCAAGAGACCCAGTACTTC. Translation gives CASSPPPQETQYF.

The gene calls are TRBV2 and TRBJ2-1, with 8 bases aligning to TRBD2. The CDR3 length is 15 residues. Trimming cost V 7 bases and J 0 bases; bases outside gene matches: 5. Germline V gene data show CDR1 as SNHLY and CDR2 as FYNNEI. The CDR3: CASTLAGPSYNEQFF. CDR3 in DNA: TGTGCCAGCACTCTAGCGGGCCCCTCCTACAATGAGCAGTTCTTC.

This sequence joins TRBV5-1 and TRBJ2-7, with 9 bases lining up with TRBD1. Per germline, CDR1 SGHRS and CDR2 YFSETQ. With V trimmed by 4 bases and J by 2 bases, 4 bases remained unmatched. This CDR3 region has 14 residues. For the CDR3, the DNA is TGCGCCAGCAGCGCCCGGGACAGGGCCTACGAGCAGTACTTC. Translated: CASSARDRAYEQYF. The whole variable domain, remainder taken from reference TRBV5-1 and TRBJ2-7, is KAGVTQTPRYLIKTRGQQVTLSCSPISGHRSVSWYQQTPGQGLQFLFEYFSETQRNKGNFPGRFSGRQFSNSRSEMNVSTLELGDSALYLCASSARDRAYEQYFGPGTRLTVT.

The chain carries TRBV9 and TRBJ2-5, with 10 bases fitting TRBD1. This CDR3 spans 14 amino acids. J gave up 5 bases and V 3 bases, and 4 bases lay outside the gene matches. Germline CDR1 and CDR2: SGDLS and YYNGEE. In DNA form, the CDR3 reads TGTGCCAGCAGCGGTTGGACAGGGGGTGAGACCCAGTACTTC. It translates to CASSGWTGGETQYF.

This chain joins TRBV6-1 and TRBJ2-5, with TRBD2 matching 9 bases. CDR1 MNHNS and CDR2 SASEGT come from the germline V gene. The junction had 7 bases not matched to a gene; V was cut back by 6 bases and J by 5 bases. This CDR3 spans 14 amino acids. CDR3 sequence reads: CASRTSGGGETQYF. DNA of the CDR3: TGTGCCAGCAGGACTAGCGGAGGCGGTGAGACCCAGTACTTC.

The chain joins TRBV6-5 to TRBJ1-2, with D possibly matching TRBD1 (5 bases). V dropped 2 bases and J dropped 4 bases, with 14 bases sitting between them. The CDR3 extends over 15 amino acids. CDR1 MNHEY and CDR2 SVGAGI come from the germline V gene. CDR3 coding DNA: TGTGCCAGCAGTTACACCTTAACAGGACCCTATGGCTACACCTTC. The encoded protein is CASSYTLTGPYGYTF.

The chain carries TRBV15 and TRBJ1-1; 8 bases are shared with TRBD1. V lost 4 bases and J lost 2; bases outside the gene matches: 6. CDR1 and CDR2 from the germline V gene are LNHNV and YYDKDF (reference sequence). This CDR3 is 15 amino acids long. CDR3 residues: CATSKRTGGNTEAFF. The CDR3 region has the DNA TGTGCCACCAGCAAGCGAACAGGGGGAAACACTGAAGCTTTCTTT.

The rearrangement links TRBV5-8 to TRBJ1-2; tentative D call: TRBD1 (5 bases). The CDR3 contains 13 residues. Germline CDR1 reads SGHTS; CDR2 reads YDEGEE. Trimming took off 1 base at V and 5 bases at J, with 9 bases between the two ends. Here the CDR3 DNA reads TGTGCCAGCAGCTTGCCGGGGGTATATGGCTACACCTTC. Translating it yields CASSLPGVYGYTF.

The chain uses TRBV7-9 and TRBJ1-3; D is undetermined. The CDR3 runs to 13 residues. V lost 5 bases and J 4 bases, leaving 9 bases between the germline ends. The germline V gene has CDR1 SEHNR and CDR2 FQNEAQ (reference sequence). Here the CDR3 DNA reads TGTGCCAGCAGCCCTACTCCAGGAAACACCATATATTTT. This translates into CASSPTPGNTIYF.

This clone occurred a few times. The CDR3 nucleotides are TGTGCCAGCTCACCACCGGCGGGGGCCGCCTACGAGCAGTACTTC. Its protein product is CASSPPAGAAYEQYF. The chain carries TRBV18 and TRBJ2-7; tentative D call: TRBD2 (7 bases). CDR1 is KGHSH and CDR2 is LQKENI in the germline V gene. The germline V and J ends were trimmed by 0 bases and 2 bases, with 11 bases remaining between them. This CDR3 has 15 amino acids.

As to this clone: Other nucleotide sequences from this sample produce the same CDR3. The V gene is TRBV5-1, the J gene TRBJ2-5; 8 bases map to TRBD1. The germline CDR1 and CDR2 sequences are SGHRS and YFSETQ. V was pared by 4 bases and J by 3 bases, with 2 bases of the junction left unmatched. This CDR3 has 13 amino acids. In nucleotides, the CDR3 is TGCGCCAGCAGCAAGGACAGGGAAGAGACCCAGTACTTC. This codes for CASSKDREETQYF.

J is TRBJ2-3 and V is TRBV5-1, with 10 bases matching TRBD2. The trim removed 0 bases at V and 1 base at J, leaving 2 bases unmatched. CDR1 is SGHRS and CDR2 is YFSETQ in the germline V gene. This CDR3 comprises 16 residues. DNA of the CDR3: TGCGCCAGCAGCTTGGCCGGGACTAGCGGCACAGATACGCAGTATTTT. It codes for CASSLAGTSGTDTQYF.

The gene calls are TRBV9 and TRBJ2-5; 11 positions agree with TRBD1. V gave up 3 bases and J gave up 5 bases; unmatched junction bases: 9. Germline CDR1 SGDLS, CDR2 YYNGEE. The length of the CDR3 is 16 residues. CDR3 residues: CASSAGTGGGVETQYF. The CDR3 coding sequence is TGTGCCAGCAGCGCCGGGACAGGGGGGGGAGTGGAGACCCAGTACTTC.

CDR3: CASSPGTGSFNEQFF. The CDR3 DNA follows: TGTGCCAGCTCACCAGGGACAGGGTCGTTCAATGAGCAGTTCTTC. The chain combines TRBV18 with TRBJ2-1; 9 bases are a match to TRBD1. V dropped 2 bases and J dropped 6; count of bases not matched to a gene: 5. Germline V lookup: CDR1 KGHSH, CDR2 LQKENI. The CDR3 consists of 15 residues.